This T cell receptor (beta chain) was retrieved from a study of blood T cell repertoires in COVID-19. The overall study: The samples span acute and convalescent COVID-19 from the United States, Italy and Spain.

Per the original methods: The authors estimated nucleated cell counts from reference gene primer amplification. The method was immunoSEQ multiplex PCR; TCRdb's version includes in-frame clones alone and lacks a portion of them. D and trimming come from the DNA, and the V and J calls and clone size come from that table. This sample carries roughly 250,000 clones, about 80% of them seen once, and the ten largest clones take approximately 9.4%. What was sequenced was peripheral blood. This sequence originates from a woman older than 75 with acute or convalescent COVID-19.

Here the CDR3 reads CASSKDRGRTDTQYF. CDR3 nucleotides: TGTGCCAGCAGTAAGGACAGGGGAAGGACAGATACGCAGTATTTT. The chain employs TRBV28 and TRBJ2-3, with 9 bases that match TRBD1. This CDR3 contains 15 residues. J gave up 3 bases and V 5 bases, and 6 bases lay outside the gene matches. CDR1 is MDHEN, CDR2 SYDVKM, per germline. Full variable domain (remainder filled in from reference TRBV28 and TRBJ2-3): DVKVTQSSRYLVKRTGEKVFLECVQDMDHENMFWYRQDPGLGLRLIYFSYDVKMKEKGDIPEGYSVSREKKERFSLILESASTNQTSMYLCASSKDRGRTDTQYFGPGTRLTVL.